These T cell receptor beta chains were read from a single sample in a study of cytomegalovirus exposure and HLA in healthy donors. Here immunoSEQ multiplex PCR was the method, and the copy in TCRdb shows in-frame clones only, minus some. This table holds around 49,000 clones, 94% found once. Material: PBMCs. The receptors shown here come from a woman under 30 in good health and CMV-seropositive. CDR3s include the opening cysteine and the closing phenylalanine or tryptophan. The D gene is left open where the match is weak. Some rows mark clone size as missing; the rest say once, few, many or name a class of expanded clone.

len: 15
v_gene: TRBV28
abundance: NA
d_gene: TRBD2
j_gene: TRBJ2-3
CDR3nt: TGTGCCGTAAGAGCTTGGGGGGGGAACACAGATACGCAGTATTTT
CDR3aa: CAVRAWGGNTDTQYF

len: 15
v_gene: TRBV28
abundance: NA
d_gene: TRBD2
j_gene: TRBJ2-7
CDR3nt: TGTGCCAGCAGTCCAACTAGCGGGAGTGTGAGGGAGCAGTACTTC
CDR3aa: CASSPTSGSVREQYF

len: 15
v_gene: TRBV13
abundance: NA
d_gene: NA
j_gene: TRBJ2-3
CDR3nt: TGTGCCAGCAGCTTAGGCACCGACAACACAGATACGCAGTATTTT
CDR3aa: CASSLGTDNTDTQYF

len: 18
v_gene: TRBV19
abundance: NA
d_gene: NA
j_gene: TRBJ2-3
CDR3nt: TGTGCCAGTCAACAGTCTATAAGCCCCGGAGGGCCGACAGATACGCAGTATTTT
CDR3aa: CASQQSISPGGPTDTQYF

len: 15
v_gene: TRBV7-3
abundance: NA
d_gene: NA
j_gene: TRBJ2-2
CDR3nt: TGTGCCAGCAGCTCCACAAGCGACAACACCGGGGAGCTGTTTTTT
CDR3aa: CASSSTSDNTGELFF

len: 16
v_gene: TRBV10-3
abundance: NA
d_gene: TRBD2
j_gene: TRBJ2-1
CDR3nt: TGTGCCATCAGTCCAATTGAGGGGACTAGGAACAATGAGCAGTTCTTC
CDR3aa: CAISPIEGTRNNEQFF

len: 17
v_gene: TRBV27
abundance: few
d_gene: NA
j_gene: TRBJ2-6
CDR3nt: TGTGCCAGCAGTTTAAACAGGGGAGGCTCTGGGGCCAACGTCCTGACTTTC
CDR3aa: CASSLNRGGSGANVLTF

len: 15
v_gene: TRBV6-5
abundance: NA
d_gene: TRBD1
j_gene: TRBJ1-1
CDR3nt: TGTGCCAGCAGTTACTCGACAGGGTTGAACACTGAAGCTTTCTTT
CDR3aa: CASSYSTGLNTEAFF

len: 16
v_gene: TRBV4-1
abundance: NA
d_gene: TRBD2
j_gene: TRBJ2-5
CDR3nt: TGCGCCAGCAGCCCCGGGGCCGGGGGAGGGCAAGAGACCCAGTACTTC
CDR3aa: CASSPGAGGGQETQYF

len: 14
v_gene: TRBV7-9
abundance: NA
d_gene: NA
j_gene: TRBJ2-7
CDR3nt: TGTGCCAGCAGCACTACCCCGAAGGAATACGAGCAGTACTTC
CDR3aa: CASSTTPKEYEQYF

len: 15
v_gene: TRBV29-1
abundance: NA
d_gene: TRBD2
j_gene: TRBJ2-1
CDR3nt: TGCAGCGTTGAAGGGACTAGCGGGGGCTACAATGAGCAGTTCTTC
CDR3aa: CSVEGTSGGYNEQFF

len: 14
v_gene: TRBV7-3
abundance: NA
d_gene: TRBD2
j_gene: TRBJ2-1
CDR3nt: TGTGCCAGCAGCCGGACTAGCGGGAGTAATGAGCAGTTCTTC
CDR3aa: CASSRTSGSNEQFF

len: 15
v_gene: TRBV6-1
abundance: once
d_gene: TRBD1
j_gene: TRBJ1-5
CDR3nt: TGTGCCAGCAGATTAGGACAGGGTAACAATCAGCCCCAGCATTTT
CDR3aa: CASRLGQGNNQPQHF

len: 12
v_gene: TRBV30
abundance: NA
d_gene: NA
j_gene: TRBJ2-1
CDR3nt: TGTGCCTGGGCGGACTCCTACAATGAGCAGTTCTTC
CDR3aa: CAWADSYNEQFF

len: 18
v_gene: TRBV7-9
abundance: NA
d_gene: TRBD1
j_gene: TRBJ1-1
CDR3nt: TGTGCCAGCAGCTTCCCTCCTGGGTCACAGGGGGCCGGACCCAAAGCTTTCTTT
CDR3aa: CASSFPPGSQGAGPKAFF